These T cell receptor beta chains were read from a single sample in a study of spatial heterogeneity in lung cancer. MiXCR, run by TCRdb on the 5' RACE reads, gives a single entry per CDR3 protein. This table holds over 25,000 distinct CDR3 sequences, approximately 8.1% found once. The sample was PBMCs, taken at surgery. The receptors here all came from a female donor with early-stage non-small cell lung cancer. Both conserved end residues are part of each CDR3. A D gene is named only where the DNA matches it firmly. Only some rows state a clone size, as once, few, many or a class for expanded clones.

clone size	V gene	J gene	D gene	CDR3 DNA	CDR3 protein
many	TRBV30	TRBJ1-1	TRBD1	TGTGCCTGGAGTAGTCAGACAGGGACTGAAGCTTTCTTT	CAWSSQTGTEAFF
few	TRBV10-1	TRBJ1-1	.	TGCGCCAGCACAGAGGCCGGGGGCGCGAACACTGAAGCTTTCTTT	CASTEAGGANTEAFF
many	TRBV29-1	TRBJ2-1	.	TGCAGCGTTTCGAAGCAGTCCTACAATGAGCAGTTCTTC	CSVSKQSYNEQFF
few	TRBV14	TRBJ2-1	TRBD2	TGTGCCAGCAGCAAAAGACTAGCGGGAGGTTTCTTAAGCTCCTACAATGAGCAGTTCTTC	CASSKRLAGGFLSSYNEQFF
.	TRBV20-1	TRBJ2-3	TRBD1	TGCAGGGGCGGACAGGCTAGCACAGATACGCAGTATTTT	CRGGQASTDTQYF
few	TRBV6-5	TRBJ2-1	TRBD2	TGTGCCAGCAGGTCAGTCTGGACTAGCGACGAGCAGTTCTTC	CASRSVWTSDEQFF
many	TRBV24-1	TRBJ2-1	.	TGTGCCACCAGTGCCGCAGGGGGGAGCGGCAATGAGCAGTTCTTC	CATSAAGGSGNEQFF
many	TRBV12-3/TRBV12-4	TRBJ2-3	.	TGTGCCAGCAGCTATACAGATACGCAGTATTTT	CASSYTDTQYF
many	TRBV19	TRBJ2-1	.	TGTGCCAGTAGTATAGGGATCTTGGGGGGCCCCGCGGATGAGCAGTTCTTC	CASSIGILGGPADEQFF
many	TRBV12-3/TRBV12-4	TRBJ1-5	.	TGTGCCAGCAGTTCTAACAGGTTTCGGCGGAATCAGCCCCAGCATTTT	CASSSNRFRRNQPQHF
many	TRBV5-5	TRBJ2-5	TRBD1	TGTGCCAGCAGTTTTTACAGGGGGCCCGAAGAGACCCAGTACTTC	CASSFYRGPEETQYF
many	TRBV15	TRBJ1-1	.	TGTGCCACCAGCAGAGCCGGAGGGAACACTGAAGCTTTCTTT	CATSRAGGNTEAFF
many	TRBV3-1	TRBJ2-7	.	TGTGCCAGCAGCCGAGGGTCCGGGCAGTACTTC	CASSRGSGQYF
few	TRBV6-5	TRBJ2-3	.	TGTGCCAGCAGTTCCAGACCGACAGGCCCCACAGATACGCAGTATTTT	CASSSRPTGPTDTQYF
many	TRBV28	TRBJ2-1	TRBD1	TGTGCCAGCAGCCGGGACAGGGTTTTCAACGAGCAGTTCTTC	CASSRDRVFNEQFF
many	TRBV24-1	TRBJ1-2	.	TGTGCCACCAGTGATTTGCACTGGGAAGGCTACACCTTC	CATSDLHWEGYTF
many	TRBV5-1	TRBJ1-1	.	TGCGCCAGCAGCTTGGCGGGGGGCCCGAACACTGAAGCTTTCTTT	CASSLAGGPNTEAFF
many	TRBV9	TRBJ2-7	.	TGTGCCAGCAGCGTAGAGGCTGGGGCTGGGAAATACGAGCAGTACTTC	CASSVEAGAGKYEQYF
many	TRBV7-9	TRBJ2-3	TRBD2	TGTGCCAGCATCGCCGGGGGGAGGAGCACAGATACGCAGTATTTT	CASIAGGRSTDTQYF
.	TRBV6-5	TRBJ1-6	TRBD1	TGTGCCAGCAGTTACTCGACAGGGGGTAATTCACCCCTCCACTTT	CASSYSTGGNSPLHF
many	TRBV28	TRBJ2-1	TRBD2	TGTGCCATAAATGAAGCGGGAGAGTCCTACAATGAGCAGTTCTTC	CAINEAGESYNEQFF
few	TRBV12-5	TRBJ2-1	.	TGTGCTAGTGGTTTGGGATATGAGCAGTTCTTC	CASGLGYEQFF